This T cell receptor beta chain was observed in a study of CD8 T cells in Susac syndrome. Random-hexamer reverse transcription was applied to about 0.45 to 1 ug RNA. Each CDR3 protein is one row after TCRdb ran MiXCR on the immunoSEQ multiplex PCR reads. Of about 100,000 distinct CDR3 sequences in the sample, nearly 97% were seen once. V was clipped by 3 bases and J by 2 bases, with 10 bases between them. The CDR3 length is 14 residues. Germline lookup yields CDR1 SGHRS and CDR2 YFSETQ. V and J are TRBV5-1 and TRBJ2-3; D perhaps matches TRBD1 (5 bases). Input material: CD8+ T cells from PBMCs. The source is a human donor with Susac syndrome. The CDR3 protein is CASSSTAYTDTQYF. The CDR3 region has the DNA TGCGCCAGCAGCTCGACAGCCTACACAGATACGCAGTATTTT.